This T cell receptor beta chain is drawn from a study of blood T cell repertoires in COVID-19. About the study: Sources were T cells, B-cell-depleted T cells, or PBMCs; the material itself was cDNA or gDNA.

About this clone: Relative to the germline gene, one junction end is altered; a read error may explain this.

CDR1 is MNHEY, CDR2 SVGAGI, per germline. CDR3 length equals 15 residues. Repertoires were generated with immunoSEQ multiplex PCR, while TCRdb's copy carries only in-frame clones and drops some. The repertoire consists of fewer than 250,000 clones, with 85% to 90% occurring once and the leading ten covering about 2.5%. The sequencing input was peripheral blood. This sequence was found in a woman between 55 and 75 years old with acute or convalescent COVID-19. The chain couples TRBV6-5 to TRBJ1-1; D gene ambiguous. The CDR3 spells CASSHSRGQNTEAFF. The DNA of the CDR3 is TGTGCCAGCAGTCACTCGAGAGGTCAGAACACTGAAGCTTTCTTT.